These 21 T cell receptor beta chains were sequenced from one sample in a study of cytomegalovirus exposure and HLA in healthy donors. 13 Jbeta primers and 60 Vbeta primers were used for the PCR. The data were produced by immunoSEQ multiplex PCR, yet TCRdb's version contains in-frame clones alone and is incomplete. The data hold approximately 200,000 clones, with 80% to 85% observed a single time. Sequencing was carried out using PBMCs. The receptors here all came from a woman in her forties or fifties in good health and CMV-seropositive.

The chain combines TRBV18 with TRBJ2-3; 11 bases map to TRBD2. The CDR3 is 16 residues long. V was clipped by 1 base and J by 3 bases; unmatched bases: 3. From germline, CDR1 is KGHSH and CDR2 LQKENI. CDR3 loop: CASSPQGLAVTDTQYF. CDR3 DNA: TGTGCCAGCTCACCACAGGGACTAGCGGTTACAGATACGCAGTATTTT.

J is TRBJ2-7 and V is TRBV4-1; 9 nucleotides agree with TRBD1. V shed 0 bases and J 3 bases; nucleotides not matched to a gene: 9. Germline V gene data show CDR1 as MGHRA and CDR2 as YSYEKL. CDR3 length equals 17 residues. The CDR3 DNA reads as TGCGCCAGCAGCCAAGATTCTGGGACAGGGAATTTCTACGAGCAGTACTTC. Encoded protein: CASSQDSGTGNFYEQYF.

The chain recombines TRBV19 with TRBJ2-3; 7 nucleotides agree with TRBD2. The CDR3 has 14 amino acids. The germline V gene has CDR1 LNHDA and CDR2 SQIVND (reference sequence). V was pared by 3 bases and J by 8 bases, with 8 bases of the junction left unmatched. In DNA, the CDR3 is TGTGCCAGTAGTATGACTCCTGGGGAGGGTACGCAGTATTTT. Protein: CASSMTPGEGTQYF.

This chain joins TRBV5-1 and TRBJ2-1; tentatively, D is TRBD1 (6 bases). The CDR3 is 16 residues long. V was pared by 4 bases and J by 6 bases, with 20 bases between. Germline V gene data show CDR1 as SGHRS and CDR2 as YFSETQ. CDR3 DNA: TGCGCCAGCAGCCCCACCCCAGGGGCTGCCCGCAATGAGCAGTTCTTC. This translates into CASSPTPGAARNEQFF.

The V gene is TRBV18, the J gene TRBJ2-7, with 12 bases matching TRBD1. The CDR3 contains 16 residues. Looked up from germline, CDR1 is KGHSH and CDR2 is LQKENI. V was clipped by 5 bases and J by 2 bases; unmatched bases: 7. CDR3 sequence reads: CASSTGTGGAAYEQYF. CDR3 bases: TGTGCCAGCTCAACCGGGACAGGGGGCGCGGCCTACGAGCAGTACTTC.

This chain links TRBV28 with TRBJ1-2; 9 nucleotides align to TRBD1. The CDR3 totals 16 residues. The ends lost 5 bases at V and 4 bases at J; junction bases unmatched: 11. Germline-derived CDR1 and CDR2 are MDHEN and SYDVKM. The DNA for the CDR3 is TGTGCCAGCAGTCCCTCCGGGACAGGGAGAATCTATGGCTACACCTTC. Translation gives CASSPSGTGRIYGYTF.

The CDR3 sequence is CASSSDSLTGGDTQYF. The CDR3 DNA follows: TGTGCCAGCAGCTCTGATTCCCTCACAGGTGGAGATACGCAGTATTTT. V and J are TRBV7-6 and TRBJ2-3; possibly TRBD1 for D (5 bases). The CDR3 loop spans 16 amino acids. Germline CDR1 is SGHVS and CDR2 is FNYEAQ. V lost 4 bases to trimming and J lost 5 bases, with 19 bases between them.

In regard to this clone: The sample has other DNA sequences that encode this CDR3 too. V gene TRBV9 combines with J gene TRBJ1-3; tentative D call: TRBD1 (5 bases). Germline CDR1 SGDLS, CDR2 YYNGEE. With 0 bases removed from V and 0 bases from J, the gap between germline ends came to 7 bases. CDR3 length: 15 amino acids. The chain's CDR3 is CASSVADSSGNTIYF. The CDR3 coding sequence is TGTGCCAGCAGCGTAGCCGACAGCTCTGGAAACACCATATATTTT.

The gene calls are TRBV19 and TRBJ2-7, with TRBD1 as a possible D gene (6 bases). Germline CDR1 and CDR2: LNHDA and SQIVND (reference sequence). CDR3 size: 14 residues. V shed 3 bases and J shed 6 bases, with 15 bases lying between them. CDR3 nucleotides: TGTGCCAGTAGTATCGGGTTAGGGGGTTCCGAGCAGTACTTC. It translates to CASSIGLGGSEQYF.

As concerns this clone: Germline is not matched at one junction end, which may reflect a read error. The chain carries TRBV29-1 and TRBJ2-7, with TRBD2 identical over 7 bases. The CDR3 contains 13 residues. Germline V gene lookup returns CDR1 SQVTM and CDR2 ANQGSEA. DNA of the CDR3: TGCAGCGTAGCTAGCGGACCGACCTACGGGCAGTACTTC. Amino acids: CSVASGPTYGQYF.

About this clone itself: A junction end diverges from the germline sequence, so it may reflect a read error. This rearrangement joins TRBV5-4 to TRBJ2-5; the match to TRBD2 covers 11 bases. CDR1 and CDR2 from the germline V gene are SGHNT and YYREEE (reference sequence). CDR3 length equals 12 residues. The CDR3 DNA reads TGTGCCAGCAGCTCGGTAGCGGGAGGGCCCCACTTC. Translating gives CASSSVAGGPHF.

This sequence joins TRBV6-5 and TRBJ2-3, with D hard to call. V lost 8 bases and J 6 bases, leaving 12 bases between the germline ends. Per germline, CDR1 MNHEY and CDR2 SVGAGI. CDR3 length: 12 amino acids. CDR3 DNA sequence: TGTGCCAGCCTAAGCCCCGGGGATACGCAGTATTTT. Encoded protein: CASLSPGDTQYF.

The chain links TRBV27 to TRBJ1-2; 8 bases fit TRBD1. The germline CDR1 and CDR2 sequences are MNHEY and SMNVEV (reference sequence). V trimming: 1 base; J trimming: 0 bases; junction bases outside the gene matches: 13. This CDR3 is built from 19 residues. CDR3 in DNA: TGTGCCAGCAGTTTATTCGCCGGGACAGGAGATACGGCTAACTATGGCTACACCTTC. It specifies CASSLFAGTGDTANYGYTF.

The chain employs TRBV7-5 and TRBJ1-5. TRBV7-5 is termed a pseudogene. This CDR3 comprises 15 residues. CDR3 loop: CVRSLAPGSSQPQHF. The CDR3 DNA reads TGTGTCAGAAGCTTAGCGCCGGGTTCGAGCCAGCCCCAGCATTTT.

The rearrangement links TRBV27 to TRBJ1-1; 9 nucleotides align to TRBD1. Germline loops: CDR1 MNHEY, CDR2 SMNVEV (reference sequence). The V segment lost 4 bases and the J segment 4 bases; nucleotides outside the gene matches: 4. This CDR3 contains 14 residues. The CDR3 sequence is CASSSGQGSTEAFF. CDR3 sequence (DNA): TGTGCCAGCAGTTCAGGACAGGGGAGCACTGAAGCTTTCTTT.

V usage is TRBV19 and J usage is TRBJ1-5; 9 nucleotides line up with TRBD1. V lost 0 bases to trimming and J lost 7 bases; unmatched junction nucleotides: 13. The CDR3 is made up of 18 amino acids. The germline V gene encodes CDR1 LNHDA and CDR2 SQIVND (reference sequence). The CDR3 protein is CASSIEGRTGVFGQPQHF. The CDR3 DNA is TGTGCCAGTAGTATAGAGGGAAGGACAGGGGTATTTGGCCAGCCCCAGCATTTT.

This chain connects TRBV27 to TRBJ2-1; TRBD2 matches 8 bases. Per the germline V gene, CDR1 is MNHEY and CDR2 is SMNVEV (reference sequence). J gave up 4 bases and V 5 bases, and 13 bases lay outside the gene matches. The CDR3 loop spans 17 amino acids. The CDR3 DNA reads TGTGCCAGCAGTACCAACCTTCGGGGGGGAGGATACAATGAGCAGTTCTTC. Protein: CASSTNLRGGGYNEQFF.

The V gene is TRBV29-1, the J gene TRBJ1-2; the D is unclear. The V gene lost 8 bases and the J gene lost 5 bases, with 12 bases spanning the gap. Germline V lookup: CDR1 SQVTM, CDR2 ANQGSEA. The CDR3 extends over 11 amino acids. DNA for the CDR3: TGCAGCATAGGTGGGCAGTATGGCTACACCTTC. Protein sequence: CSIGGQYGYTF.

The chain couples TRBV7-3 to TRBJ2-3, with D uncertain. CDR1 and CDR2 from the germline V gene are SGHTA and FQGTGA. The CDR3 spans 13 residues. V shed 5 bases and J shed 10 bases, with 16 bases lying between them. The CDR3 spells CASSTTSTTPQYF. The CDR3 DNA reads as TGTGCCAGCAGCACAACTTCTACTACTCCGCAGTATTTT. The variable domain in full, completed from reference TRBV7-3 and TRBJ2-3, reads GAGVSQTPSNKVTEKGKYVELRCDPISGHTALYWYRQSLGQGPEFLIYFQGTGAADDSGLPNDRFFAVRPEGSVSTLKIQRTERGDSAVYLCASSTTSTTPQYFGPGTRLTVL.

The chain uses TRBV7-8 and TRBJ2-5; tentative D call: TRBD1 (6 bases). The CDR3 length is 12 residues. Germline loops: CDR1 SGHVS, CDR2 FQNEAQ. Trimming stripped 7 bases from V and 5 bases from J, with 11 bases between. This CDR3 is CASNRAGETQYF. CDR3 coding DNA: TGTGCCAGCAACAGGGCTGGGGAGACCCAGTACTTC.

The chain employs TRBV11-2 and TRBJ2-1; D gene uncertain. Trimming removed 1 base from V and 9 bases from J, with 13 bases in between. This CDR3 region has 14 residues. Germline CDR1 SGHAT, CDR2 FQNNGV. CDR3 coding DNA: TGTGCCAGCAGCTTAGTCCGGTCTGGCGGTGAGCAGTTCTTC. This encodes CASSLVRSGGEQFF.